This TCR beta chain was recorded in a study of human T cells and chemical hapten exposure. The wider study: Patients, predominantly female, presented with alopecia areata, totalis or universalis.

The time point denotes: pre-sensitization, week 0. Noted treatment: therapeutic diphenylcyclopropenone sensitization with weekly scalp DPC. Many counts were recorded for this clonotype. MiXCR, applied by TCRdb to the RACE reads, yields one record per CDR3 protein. In the table there are some 400,000 distinct CDR3 sequences, 4.5% to 5.5% of which are singletons. The origin of this receptor is a woman aged 50 to 65 with alopecia areata. Some clones in this sample may be carry-over from other donors' samples. The sample here was whole blood, taken in connection with sensitization to the hapten diphenylcyclopropenone (DPC).

The CDR3 region is CASRAVAQGEQYF. CDR3 in DNA: TGTGCCAGCAGGGCGGTCGCTCAGGGCGAGCAGTACTTC. This chain connects TRBV28 to TRBJ2-7, with TRBD1 as a possible D gene (5 bases). The CDR3 is made up of 13 amino acids. Germline loops: CDR1 MDHEN, CDR2 SYDVKM. Trimming cost V 6 bases and J 6 bases, with 15 bases left between them.